A selection of T cell receptor beta chains follows, all from one sample in a study of neoadjuvant anti-PD-1 for oral cavity cancer. The table came from immunoSEQ multiplex PCR; TCRdb's copy has only in-frame clones and leaves some out. The top ten hold under 3.5% of the sample, which has more than 12,000 clones, roughly 70% seen once. The sample consisted of PBMCs, taken before nivolumab (anti-PD-1) treatment. The receptor set was obtained from a person between 40 and 85 years old with oral cavity squamous cell carcinoma. The CDR3 runs from the conserved cysteine through the conserved F or W. A D gene is named only where the DNA matches it firmly. Some rows have no size entry. The others give once, few or many, or a class for an expanded clone.

J gene | V gene | clone size | D gene | CDR3 protein | CDR3 DNA
TRBJ2-7 | TRBV4-1 | NA | TRBD1 | CASSQGSRGLYEQYF | TGCGCCAGCAGCCAAGGATCCAGGGGGCTTTACGAGCAGTACTTC
TRBJ2-7 | TRBV2 | NA | NA | CASNRDFSYEQYF | TGTGCCAGCAACCGGGACTTTTCCTACGAGCAGTACTTC
TRBJ2-2 | TRBV7-9 | NA | NA | CASSLKRRTGELFF | TGTGCCAGCAGCTTAAAACGGCGGACCGGGGAGCTGTTTTTT
TRBJ2-7 | TRBV7-6 | NA | NA | CASSLGGETYEQYF | TGTGCCAGCAGCTTAGGTGGGGAAACCTACGAGCAGTACTTC
TRBJ2-7 | TRBV28 | NA | NA | CASSLWGYEQYF | TGTGCCAGCAGTTTATGGGGCTACGAGCAGTACTTC
TRBJ1-4 | TRBV30 | NA | NA | CAWSAKNSGWSNEKLFF | TGTGCCTGGAGTGCTAAAAACTCAGGGTGGAGTAATGAAAAACTGTTTTTT
TRBJ2-3 | TRBV6-1 | NA | TRBD2 | CASSEGFGTSGRRAQYF | TGTGCCAGCAGTGAAGGGTTTGGGACTAGCGGGAGGAGGGCGCAGTATTTT
TRBJ1-5 | TRBV4-1 | few | NA | CASSQGFLGLYSNQPQHF | TGCGCCAGCAGCCAAGGTTTTTTGGGACTTTATAGCAATCAGCCCCAGCATTTT
TRBJ2-6 | TRBV30 | NA | NA | CAWSLTGLGANVLTF | TGTGCCTGGAGTCTGACCGGCCTTGGGGCCAACGTCCTGACTTTC
TRBJ2-6 | TRBV27 | NA | TRBD1 | CASSVQGAGGANVLTF | TGTGCCAGCAGTGTACAGGGGGCGGGAGGGGCCAACGTCCTGACTTTC
TRBJ2-1 | TRBV5-1 | NA | NA | CASSTETGTEEFF | TGCGCCAGCAGCACAGAGACCGGGACGGAGGAGTTCTTC
TRBJ2-1 | TRBV6-5 | NA | NA | CASSNRIHNEQFF | TGTGCCAGCAGCAACAGGATCCACAATGAGCAGTTCTTC
TRBJ2-2 | TRBV11-2 | few | NA | CASSLVGQRLNTGELFF | TGTGCCAGCAGCTTAGTTGGACAACGGCTGAACACCGGGGAGCTGTTTTTT
TRBJ2-7 | TRBV5-1 | NA | NA | CASSWLGAGLSEQYF | TGCGCCAGCAGCTGGCTGGGGGCCGGTCTAAGCGAGCAGTACTTC
TRBJ2-7 | TRBV7-6 | NA | NA | CASSLAPGLYEQYF | TGTGCCAGCAGCTTAGCACCCGGGCTCTACGAGCAGTACTTC
TRBJ2-5 | TRBV2 | NA | TRBD1 | CASRQTGAETQYF | TGTGCCAGCAGGCAGACAGGGGCAGAGACCCAGTACTTC
TRBJ2-7 | TRBV5-4 | NA | TRBD2 | CASSRTSGGYEQYF | TGTGCCAGCAGCCGGACTAGCGGGGGCTACGAGCAGTACTTC
TRBJ1-2 | TRBV5-1 | once | NA | CASSLGGRQSDGYTF | TGCGCCAGCAGCTTGGGGGGACGGCAGAGTGATGGCTACACCTTC
TRBJ2-3 | TRBV2 | NA | TRBD2 | CASSEGFWRGGSTDTQYF | TGTGCCAGCAGTGAAGGCTTTTGGCGGGGGGGCAGCACAGATACGCAGTATTTT
TRBJ2-1 | TRBV6-4 | NA | NA | CASSDSGASSYNEQFF | TGTGCCAGCAGTGACTCTGGGGCAAGCTCCTACAATGAGCAGTTCTTC
TRBJ1-5 | TRBV19 | NA | TRBD1 | CASSITRQGPQHF | TGTGCCAGTAGTATAACGCGACAGGGGCCCCAGCATTTT
TRBJ1-1 | TRBV5-4 | once | NA | CASSERENTEAFF | TGTGCCAGCAGCGAACGGGAAAACACTGAAGCTTTCTTT
TRBJ2-7 | TRBV6-1 | NA | NA | CASTRSTASYEQYF | TGTGCCAGCACGCGTTCGACAGCGTCCTACGAGCAGTACTTC
TRBJ2-7 | TRBV4-1 | NA | NA | CASSQADGSSYEQYF | TGCGCCAGCAGCCAGGCGGACGGGAGCTCCTACGAGCAGTACTTC
TRBJ2-1 | TRBV10-3 | NA | NA | CAIRSTNEQFF | TGTGCCATCAGGAGTACCAATGAGCAGTTCTTC
TRBJ1-2 | TRBV10-3 | NA | NA | CATMAYQGDGYTF | TGTGCCACTATGGCCTATCAGGGCGATGGCTACACCTTC
TRBJ2-2 | TRBV28 | NA | NA | CASTAPNTGELFF | TGTGCCAGCACGGCACCCAACACCGGGGAGCTGTTTTTT
TRBJ1-2 | TRBV4-1 | NA | NA | CASSQENYGYTF | TGCGCCAGCAGCCAGGAGAACTATGGCTACACCTTC
TRBJ1-1 | TRBV5-3 | NA | NA | CARSERDSCPNTEAFF | TGTGCCAGAAGCGAGCGGGACTCCTGCCCGAACACTGAAGCTTTCTTT
TRBJ2-7 | TRBV28 | NA | TRBD2 | CASCPFGRGTYEQYF | TGTGCCAGCTGCCCCTTCGGGCGGGGGACCTACGAGCAGTACTTC
TRBJ2-3 | TRBV11-2 | NA | NA | CASSLGTPRDTQYF | TGTGCCAGCAGCTTAGGGACACCGAGAGATACGCAGTATTTT
TRBJ1-5 | TRBV7-9 | NA | NA | CASSQFSVTGKIQPQHF | TGTGCCAGCAGCCAATTTTCAGTGACAGGAAAAATTCAGCCCCAGCATTTT
TRBJ2-1 | TRBV4-1 | NA | NA | CASSHGSLKYNEQFF | TGCGCCAGCAGCCACGGCTCCTTGAAATACAATGAGCAGTTCTTC
TRBJ1-5 | TRBV10-3 | NA | NA | CAISDLNSNQPQHF | TGTGCCATCAGTGACCTGAATAGCAATCAGCCCCAGCATTTT
TRBJ1-4 | TRBV10-3 | NA | NA | CAIREGGINEKLFF | TGTGCCATCAGGGAGGGCGGGATCAATGAAAAACTGTTTTTT
TRBJ1-2 | TRBV28 | NA | NA | CASSLTSNYGYTF | TGTGCCAGCAGTCTAACAAGTAACTATGGCTACACCTTC
TRBJ2-2 | TRBV7-3 | NA | NA | CASRSGRGANTGELFF | TGTGCCAGCAGGTCTGGGCGCGGGGCGAACACCGGGGAGCTGTTTTTT
TRBJ2-1 | TRBV13 | NA | NA | CASSPPGGNEQFF | TGTGCCAGCAGCCCCCCCGGGGGCAATGAGCAGTTCTTC
TRBJ1-1 | TRBV4-1 | once | NA | CASSHPPGRLGEAFF | TGCGCCAGCAGCCACCCCCCGGGACGCCTAGGGGAAGCTTTCTTT
TRBJ2-7 | TRBV10-2 | NA | NA | CASGHEQYF | TGCGCCAGCGGGCACGAGCAGTACTTC
TRBJ2-7 | TRBV5-1 | NA | NA | CASSLVSYEQYF | TGCGCCAGCAGCTTGGTGTCCTACGAGCAGTACTTC
TRBJ2-3 | TRBV29-1 | NA | NA | CSVVGRDTDTQYF | TGCAGCGTTGTGGGACGGGACACAGATACGCAGTATTTT
TRBJ2-7 | TRBV29-1 | few | TRBD2 | CSVEDRGGPPYEQYF | TGCAGCGTTGAAGATCGGGGGGGTCCCCCCTACGAGCAGTACTTC
TRBJ2-1 | TRBV10-1 | NA | NA | CASSEFLGAQNNEQFF | TGCGCCAGCAGTGAGTTCTTGGGGGCCCAGAATAATGAGCAGTTCTTC
TRBJ1-2 | TRBV7-9 | NA | NA | CASSSRALSTYGYTF | TGTGCCAGCAGCTCCCGGGCCTTATCGACCTATGGCTACACCTTC
TRBJ2-1 | TRBV4-1 | few | NA | CASSLRSNPYEQFF | TGCGCCAGCAGCCTACGATCGAATCCGTATGAGCAGTTCTTC
TRBJ1-3 | TRBV5-1 | NA | NA | CASSPSPGGNGNTIYF | TGCGCCAGCAGCCCCTCACCGGGAGGGAATGGAAACACCATATATTTT
TRBJ1-2 | TRBV21-1 | NA | NA | CASTGYPNYGYTF | TGTGCCAGCACCGGTTACCCCAACTATGGCTACACCTTC
TRBJ1-2 | TRBV30 | few | NA | CAWRRGGYTF | TGTGCCTGGAGAAGGGGGGGCTACACCTTC
TRBJ2-2 | TRBV10-3 | NA | TRBD2 | CATSGRRGTGELFF | TGTGCCACCTCCGGGAGGCGGGGCACCGGGGAGCTGTTTTTT
TRBJ2-7 | TRBV9 | NA | NA | CASSVDISPQYF | TGTGCCAGCAGCGTAGATATTTCGCCGCAGTACTTC
TRBJ2-3 | TRBV6-1 | NA | TRBD1 | CASSVDRGQGDTQYF | TGTGCCAGCAGTGTGGACAGGGGGCAAGGAGATACGCAGTATTTT
TRBJ2-3 | TRBV5-4 | NA | TRBD1 | CASSAGTGFVDTQYF | TGTGCCAGCAGCGCCGGGACAGGGTTTGTAGATACGCAGTATTTT
TRBJ1-2 | TRBV9 | NA | NA | CASSVATGAQGGYTF | TGTGCCAGCAGCGTAGCTACTGGAGCCCAGGGTGGCTACACCTTC
TRBJ2-5 | TRBV7-2 | NA | NA | CASSPRTSNEETQYF | TGTGCCAGCAGCCCCAGGACAAGTAATGAAGAGACCCAGTACTTC